This paragraph covers one TCR beta chain sequence. Its specificity is not known. The healthy adult donors were HIV-negative and reported no recent acute infections or vaccinations. Only Caucasian adults living in Nashville, Tennessee made up the donor group. A 200 ng quantity of DNA, 25,000 to 30,000 T cell genomes, went into the sorted-subset replicate PCRs. The protocol was immunoSEQ multiplex PCR, while the TCRdb copy is restricted to in-frame clones and leaves out a portion. Of roughly 1 million clones listed, about 77% are singletons. Germline V gene data show CDR1 as MNHEY and CDR2 as SVGAGI. The CDR3 extends over 15 amino acids. The junction had 4 bases not matched to a gene; V was cut back by 7 bases and J by 1 base. The record originates from a study of shared clonotypes between healthy human individuals. Study observations and caveats: Enrolling few donors narrowed the genetic and exposure-history diversity that was represented.

The chain is built from TRBV6-5 and TRBJ2-2; the match to TRBD1 covers 9 bases. This receptor was taken from a man aged 18-30 years in good health. The sequenced material came from memory CD4+ T cells sorted from blood. This sample's subset: CD45RA-negative fraction. The CDR3 reads CASNAGQGNTGELFF. DNA of the CDR3: TGTGCCAGCAACGCGGGACAGGGGAACACCGGGGAGCTGTTTTTT.